This T cell receptor beta chain derives from a study of cytomegalovirus exposure and HLA in healthy donors. Study-wide findings and caveats: Later analysis indicated greater clonal expansion among HLA-associated TCR beta chains than among equally common other chains.

With regard to this clone: Antigen unknown.

Both 60 Vbeta primers and 13 Jbeta primers went into the PCR. The protocol was immunoSEQ multiplex PCR, while the TCRdb copy is restricted to in-frame clones and leaves out a portion. The table lists 30,000 to 40,000 clones. V shed 6 bases and J shed 1 base, with 8 bases lying between them. The CDR3 runs to 13 residues. Germline CDR1 and CDR2: KGHSH and LQKENI. Sample: PBMCs. This receptor was identified in a human donor in good health. This sequence joins TRBV18 and TRBJ2-3; D not resolved. CDR3 in DNA: TGTGCCAGCTCCCGGTACGGCACAGATACGCAGTATTTT. Its translation is CASSRYGTDTQYF.